Listed below are T cell receptor beta chains from one sample, sequenced in a study of T-cell reconstitution after alpha-beta-depleted transplantation in children. TCRdb re-called the PCR reads through MiXCR, storing one row per CDR3 protein. The table has 200,000 to 250,000 distinct CDR3 sequences, 12% seen once. The starting material was PBMCs from the stem cell graft donor, obtained from the stem cell graft. These receptor sequences come from a human donor who donated a stem cell graft to a child with acute lymphoblastic leukemia. The CDR3 runs from the conserved cysteine through the conserved F or W. The D gene is left open where the match is weak. Clone sizes are given selectively: once, few, many, or a class where the clone is expanded.

j_call	v_call	d_call	clone_size	cdr3_aa	cdr3_nt
TRBJ1-2	TRBV7-2	.	many	CASSFRTANYGYTF	TGTGCCAGCAGCTTTCGGACAGCGAACTATGGCTACACCTTC
TRBJ1-6	TRBV20-1	.	many	CSATSGHHNSPLHF	TGCAGTGCCACCTCGGGACATCACAATTCACCCCTCCACTTT
TRBJ1-2	TRBV6-2/TRBV6-3	.	many	CASSYSGVDDYGYTF	TGTGCCAGCAGTTACTCAGGGGTTGACGACTATGGCTACACCTTC
TRBJ2-7	TRBV6-5	.	many	CASSYSPTNYYEQYF	TGTGCCAGCAGTTACTCGCCGACGAATTACTACGAGCAGTACTTC
TRBJ1-2	TRBV5-4	.	many	CASSRVDRRDYGYTF	TGTGCCAGCAGTCGTGTTGACAGGCGAGACTATGGCTACACCTTC
TRBJ1-4	TRBV6-1	.	.	CASSEFQGLNEKLFF	TGTGCCAGCAGTGAATTCCAGGGCCTTAATGAAAAACTGTTTTTT
TRBJ1-1	TRBV3-1	.	many	CASSQVIQKNTEAFF	TGTGCCAGCAGCCAAGTAATCCAAAAGAACACTGAAGCTTTCTTT
TRBJ1-1	TRBV30	.	many	CAWSGENTEAFF	TGTGCCTGGAGTGGGGAGAACACTGAAGCTTTCTTT
TRBJ2-7	TRBV28	TRBD1	many	CASSSGQGLIEQYF	TGTGCCAGCAGTTCGGGACAGGGGCTTATCGAGCAGTACTTC
TRBJ1-5	TRBV28	.	many	CASRRGWGSDQPQHF	TGTGCCAGCCGAAGGGGGTGGGGAAGCGATCAGCCCCAGCATTTT
TRBJ1-5	TRBV11-2	.	many	CASSLEGVGHWNQPQHF	TGTGCCAGCAGCTTAGAGGGGGTGGGACACTGGAATCAGCCCCAGCATTTT
TRBJ2-3	TRBV20-1	.	many	CSARVADTQYF	TGCAGTGCCCGAGTCGCAGATACGCAGTATTTT
TRBJ2-3	TRBV29-1	.	.	CSVDTVGTQYF	TGCAGCGTGGACACGGTCGGTACGCAGTATTTT
TRBJ2-1	TRBV6-5	TRBD2	many	CASSYSKGLAFYNEQFF	TGTGCCAGCAGTTACTCAAAAGGACTAGCTTTCTACAATGAGCAGTTCTTC
TRBJ2-5	TRBV12-5	.	.	CASGLSTAQRETQYF	TGTGCTAGTGGTTTGTCGACAGCCCAGCGGGAGACCCAGTACTTC
TRBJ1-2	TRBV9	TRBD1	many	CASSGRQGGNYGYTF	TGTGCCAGCAGCGGGCGACAGGGGGGAAACTATGGCTACACCTTC
TRBJ2-7	TRBV7-2	.	few	CASSLAVSAGKYEQYF	TGTGCCAGCAGCTTAGCGGTGAGCGCAGGAAAGTACGAGCAGTACTTC
TRBJ2-3	TRBV5-1	TRBD2	many	CASGRTSGSDTQYF	TGCGCCAGCGGGAGGACTAGCGGCTCAGATACGCAGTATTTT
TRBJ2-5	TRBV28	.	many	CASNPHNNQETQYF	TGTGCCAGCAATCCACACAACAATCAAGAGACCCAGTACTTC
TRBJ2-1	TRBV28	TRBD2	many	CASRIAGDLDEQFF	TGTGCCAGCAGAATAGCGGGAGACCTGGATGAGCAGTTCTTC
TRBJ1-3	TRBV6-1	.	.	CANIIDSGNTIYF	TGTGCCAACATAATCGACTCTGGAAACACCATATATTTT
TRBJ2-7	TRBV20-1	.	many	CSARGVRLINEQYF	TGCAGTGCCAGAGGGGTGAGGCTGATCAACGAGCAGTACTTC
TRBJ1-4	TRBV19	TRBD1	many	CASSLGQGKGGEKLFF	TGTGCCAGTAGCCTCGGACAGGGGAAAGGAGGTGAAAAACTGTTTTTT
TRBJ2-5	TRBV20-1	.	medium-sized	CSAESQETQYF	TGCAGTGCTGAGTCCCAAGAGACCCAGTACTTC
TRBJ2-7	TRBV4-2	.	.	CASSTGTREQYF	TGTGCCAGCAGCACAGGGACGCGCGAGCAGTACTTC
TRBJ2-1	TRBV28	TRBD1	many	CASSVTGTGGINEQFF	TGTGCCAGCAGTGTAACCGGGACAGGGGGCATCAATGAGCAGTTCTTC
TRBJ2-1	TRBV5-1	TRBD1	.	CASSLAGTAYNEQFF	TGCGCCAGCAGCTTGGCCGGGACAGCCTACAATGAGCAGTTCTTC
TRBJ1-5	TRBV5-1	.	.	CASSLGEFNQPQHF	TGCGCCAGCAGCTTGGGGGAGTTCAATCAGCCCCAGCATTTT
TRBJ1-2	TRBV19	.	few	CASWPEGTNYGYTF	TGTGCCAGTTGGCCCGAGGGTACTAACTATGGCTACACCTTC
TRBJ2-7	TRBV5-4	TRBD1	.	CASSLGDSGVYEQYF	TGTGCCAGCAGCTTGGGGGACAGCGGAGTCTACGAGCAGTACTTC
TRBJ1-4	TRBV12-3/TRBV12-4	.	many	CASSLGLGRLNEKLFF	TGTGCCAGCAGTTTAGGTTTGGGGCGGCTTAATGAAAAACTGTTTTTT
TRBJ1-1	TRBV12-3/TRBV12-4	TRBD1	many	CASSRTGRAEAFF	TGTGCCAGCAGTCGGACAGGGAGAGCTGAAGCTTTCTTT
TRBJ1-1	TRBV12-3/TRBV12-4	TRBD1	many	CASSFTGGFAEAFF	TGTGCCAGCAGCTTCACAGGGGGTTTCGCTGAAGCTTTCTTT
TRBJ2-3	TRBV7-2	TRBD2	many	CASSPRLAGGPTDTQYF	TGTGCCAGCAGCCCCCGACTAGCGGGAGGGCCCACAGATACGCAGTATTTT
TRBJ2-7	TRBV6-1	.	many	CASSEARDSLIYEQYF	TGTGCCAGCAGTGAAGCGCGGGACAGCCTTATCTACGAGCAGTACTTC
TRBJ1-5	TRBV7-4	TRBD1	many	CASSYPGDRVGQPQHF	TGTGCCAGCAGCTATCCAGGGGACAGGGTGGGACAGCCCCAGCATTTT
TRBJ2-1	TRBV20-1	TRBD2	many	CSARDLSGTSGYNEQFF	TGCAGTGCTAGAGACCTCTCCGGGACTAGCGGGTACAATGAGCAGTTCTTC
TRBJ2-7	TRBV28	.	many	CASSSRNSYEQYF	TGTGCCAGCAGTTCTAGGAACTCCTACGAGCAGTACTTC
TRBJ1-2	TRBV6-1	TRBD1	many	CASPIPGQGDYGYTF	TGTGCCAGCCCCATTCCGGGACAGGGGGACTATGGCTACACCTTC
TRBJ2-1	TRBV19	TRBD2	.	CASSVLAGPPNEQFF	TGTGCCAGTAGTGTTTTAGCGGGCCCGCCCAATGAGCAGTTCTTC